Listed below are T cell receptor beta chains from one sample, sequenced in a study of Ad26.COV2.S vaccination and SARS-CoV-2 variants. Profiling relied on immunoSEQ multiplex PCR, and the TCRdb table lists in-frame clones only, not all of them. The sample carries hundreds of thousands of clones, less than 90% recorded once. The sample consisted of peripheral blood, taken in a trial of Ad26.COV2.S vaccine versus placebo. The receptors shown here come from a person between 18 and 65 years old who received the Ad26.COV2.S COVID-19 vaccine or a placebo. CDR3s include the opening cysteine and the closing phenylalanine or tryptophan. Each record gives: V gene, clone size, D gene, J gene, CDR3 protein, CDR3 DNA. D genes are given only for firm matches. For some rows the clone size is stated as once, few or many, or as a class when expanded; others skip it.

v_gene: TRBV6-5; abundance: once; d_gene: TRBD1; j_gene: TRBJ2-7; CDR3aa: CASSYGTGAYEQYF; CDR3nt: TGTGCCAGCAGTTACGGGACAGGAGCCTACGAGCAGTACTTC
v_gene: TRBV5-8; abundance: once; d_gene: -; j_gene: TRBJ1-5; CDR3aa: CAGGGGSNQPQHF; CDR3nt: TGTGCCGGAGGGGGAGGCAGCAATCAGCCCCAGCATTTT
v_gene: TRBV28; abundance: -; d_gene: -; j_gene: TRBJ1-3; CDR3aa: CASSGAGVGNTIYF; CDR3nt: TGTGCCAGCAGTGGGGCTGGGGTGGGAAACACCATATATTTT
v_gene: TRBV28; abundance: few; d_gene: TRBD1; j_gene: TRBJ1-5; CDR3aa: CASSFGQGVNQPQHF; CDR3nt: TGTGCCAGCAGTTTCGGACAGGGAGTCAATCAGCCCCAGCATTTT
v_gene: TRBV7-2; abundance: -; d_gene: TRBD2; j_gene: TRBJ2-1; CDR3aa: CASSTLGLAVRNEQFF; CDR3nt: TGTGCCAGCAGCACCCTCGGACTAGCGGTAAGGAATGAGCAGTTCTTC
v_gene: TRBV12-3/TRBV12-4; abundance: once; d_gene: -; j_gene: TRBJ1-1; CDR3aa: CASLGQLNTEAFF; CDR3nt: TGTGCCAGCCTCGGGCAGCTGAACACTGAAGCTTTCTTT
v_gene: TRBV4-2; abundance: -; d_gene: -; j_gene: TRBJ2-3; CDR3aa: CASSPLWRDTQYF; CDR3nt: TGTGCCAGCAGCCCCCTCTGGCGAGATACGCAGTATTTT
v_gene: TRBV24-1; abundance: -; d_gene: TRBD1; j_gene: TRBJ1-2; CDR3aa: CATSDSNRGQRYTF; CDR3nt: TGTGCCACCAGTGATTCCAACAGGGGGCAGCGCTACACCTTC
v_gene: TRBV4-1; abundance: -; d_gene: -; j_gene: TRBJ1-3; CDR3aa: CASSRQIYRSGNTIYF; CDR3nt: TGCGCCAGCAGCCGACAGATATATCGCTCTGGAAACACCATATATTTT
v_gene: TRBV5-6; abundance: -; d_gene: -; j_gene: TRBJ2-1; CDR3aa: CASSLVNNEQFF; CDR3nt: TGTGCCAGCAGCTTGGTAAACAATGAGCAGTTCTTC
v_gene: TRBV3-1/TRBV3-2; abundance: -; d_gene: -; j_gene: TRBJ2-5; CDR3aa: CASSQDTIRIGETQYF; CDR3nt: TGTGCCAGCAGCCAAGATACAATAAGGATAGGAGAGACCCAGTACTTC
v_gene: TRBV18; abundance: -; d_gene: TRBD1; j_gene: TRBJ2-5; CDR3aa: CASSPLGTGDETQYF; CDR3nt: TGTGCCAGCTCACCACTTGGGACAGGGGATGAGACCCAGTACTTC
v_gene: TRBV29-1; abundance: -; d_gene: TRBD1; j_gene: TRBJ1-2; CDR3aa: CSVKPGTGMNYGYTF; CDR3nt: TGCAGCGTGAAACCCGGGACAGGGATGAACTATGGCTACACCTTC
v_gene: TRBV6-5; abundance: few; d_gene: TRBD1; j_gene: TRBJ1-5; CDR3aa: CASGDTGGSQPQHF; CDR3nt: TGTGCCAGCGGGGATACAGGGGGGAGTCAGCCCCAGCATTTT
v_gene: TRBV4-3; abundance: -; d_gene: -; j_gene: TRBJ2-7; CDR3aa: CASSQEGGDGSYEQYF; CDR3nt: TGCGCCAGCAGCCAAGAAGGGGGGGACGGCTCCTACGAGCAGTACTTC
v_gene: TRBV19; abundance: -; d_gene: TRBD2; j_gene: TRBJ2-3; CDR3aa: CASRRLAGLDTQYF; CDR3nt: TGTGCCAGTAGGAGACTAGCGGGATTGGATACGCAGTATTTT
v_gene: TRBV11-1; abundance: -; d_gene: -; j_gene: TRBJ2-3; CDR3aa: CASSPIRGLHTDTQYF; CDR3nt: TGTGCCAGCAGCCCTATACGGGGACTCCACACAGATACGCAGTATTTT
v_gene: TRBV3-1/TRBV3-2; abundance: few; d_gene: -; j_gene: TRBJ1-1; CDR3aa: CASSQDYTEAFF; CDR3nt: TGTGCCAGCAGCCAAGATTACACTGAAGCTTTCTTT
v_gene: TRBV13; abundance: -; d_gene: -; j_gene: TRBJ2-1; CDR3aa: CASSLVGSEQFF; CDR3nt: TGTGCCAGCAGCTTGGTCGGAAGTGAGCAGTTCTTC
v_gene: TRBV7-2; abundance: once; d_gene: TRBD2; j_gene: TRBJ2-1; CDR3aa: CASSSGLAGVEQFF; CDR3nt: TGTGCCAGCAGCTCAGGACTAGCGGGAGTTGAGCAGTTCTTC
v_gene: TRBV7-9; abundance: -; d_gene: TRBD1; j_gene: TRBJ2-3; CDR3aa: CASSRGGTGRTDTQYF; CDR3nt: TGTGCCAGCAGCCGGGGCGGGACAGGGAGAACAGATACGCAGTATTTT
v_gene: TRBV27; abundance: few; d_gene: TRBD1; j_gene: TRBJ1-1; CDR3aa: CASSLRTGYTEAFF; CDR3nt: TGTGCCAGCAGTCTAAGGACAGGGTACACTGAAGCTTTCTTT
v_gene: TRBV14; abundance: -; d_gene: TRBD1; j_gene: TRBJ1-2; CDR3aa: CASSQGYRGNYGYTF; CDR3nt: TGTGCCAGCAGCCAAGGATACAGGGGAAACTATGGCTACACCTTC
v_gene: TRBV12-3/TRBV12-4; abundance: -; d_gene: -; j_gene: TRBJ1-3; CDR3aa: CASPWGNTIYF; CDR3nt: TGTGCCAGCCCTTGGGGAAACACCATATATTTT
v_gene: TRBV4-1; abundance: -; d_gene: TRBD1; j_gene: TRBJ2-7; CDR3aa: CASSRLTGALYYEQYF; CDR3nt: TGCGCCAGCAGCCGCCTGACAGGGGCCCTTTACTACGAGCAGTACTTC
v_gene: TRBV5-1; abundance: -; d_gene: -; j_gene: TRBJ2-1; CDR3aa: CASSLEGLTYNEQFF; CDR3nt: TGCGCCAGCAGCTTGGAGGGGTTGACCTACAATGAGCAGTTCTTC
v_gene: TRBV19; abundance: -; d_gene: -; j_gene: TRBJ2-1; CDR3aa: CASSTRTENNEQFF; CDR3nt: TGTGCCAGTAGTACCCGGACAGAAAACAATGAGCAGTTCTTC
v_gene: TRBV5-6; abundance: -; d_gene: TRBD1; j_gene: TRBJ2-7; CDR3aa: CASRKTGGQGYEQYF; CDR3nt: TGTGCCAGCAGAAAAACAGGGGGCCAGGGCTACGAGCAGTACTTC